This T cell receptor (beta chain) derives from a study of blood T cell repertoires in COVID-19 (dated by TCRdb to about 2020). Regarding the complete study: Collaborator samples came from the United States, Italy and Spain and covered acute and convalescent phases of COVID-19. The sample metadata nearly always contained a de-identified subject ID, COVID-19 status, age in years and sex. The prospective study material was composed of cDNA or gDNA derived from T cells, B-cell-depleted T cells, or PBMCs. The repertoires were made available in a free public database intended to serve as a resource for research on the immune response to SARS-CoV-2. Subjects who had been exposed to COVID-19, were actively infected with it, or had recovered from it provided the deeply sampled blood TCRbeta repertoires that made up the dataset. The samples were drawn from the first 160 participants of the ongoing ImmuneRACE study and from over a thousand subjects provided by 6 global collaborators. Where available, HLA class I and class II types were obtained from metadata supplied by the sample provider rather than from assay-based typing. Study-wide conclusions, independent of this receptor: The amount of clinical and demographic metadata varied by source and participant and was provided uncurated.

In Seattle, one collaborating source enrolled patients while the infection was active and tracked those patients longitudinally over the course of disease. The collaborating institutions used their own protocols to collect whole blood in K2EDTA tubes. For TCRbeta analysis, collaborators shipped samples as frozen whole blood, isolated PBMCs, or DNA extracted from either of those sample types. TCRbeta CDR3 regions were amplified from genomic DNA using the immunoSEQ Assay, a bias-controlled multiplex PCR. On the study's bioinformatics: The number of nucleated cells in each sample was estimated by amplification of reference gene primers within the assay. To quantify the absolute abundance of each unique TCRbeta CDR3 rearrangement, sequence reads were collapsed and filtered. For each sample, productive Simpson clonality was calculated by taking the square root of Simpson's diversity index across productive rearrangements. Entries here come from immuneACCESS through TCRdb and include only in-frame sequences with V and J called. Some clones fail to appear in such tables; in the studies checked, an unresolved V gene covers under half of the shortfall, and the cause of the remainder is unknown. V, J and clone size are those of that table, while D and trimming were read from the DNA. This sample comprises 200,000 to 300,000 clones, roughly 76% of them detected only once. 7.5% of the sample is in the top ten clones.

As concerns this clone: Its cognate antigen has yet to be identified. No much larger clonotype is one base removed from it; base qualities were not supplied.

CDR3 length: 18 amino acids, cysteine to phenylalanine. Here the CDR3 DNA is all that survives: 54 bases in frame from base 1. The junction shows trimming of 2 bases on V and 3 bases on J, and the gene matches do not reach 11 bases of it. The germline V gene sets CDR1 to KGHDR and CDR2 to SFDVKD. The sequence was obtained from a woman older than 75 with COVID-19, enrolled during active disease. In this chain, TRBV24-1 is recombined with TRBJ2-1; a stretch of 8 junction bases matches TRBD2. The sequencing sample was made of peripheral blood. CDR3 sequence: CATSDSTPLAGLYNEQFF. The bases are TGTGCCACCAGTGATTCGACCCCTCTAGCGGGCCTCTACAATGAGCAGTTCTTC.